One and the same sample provided the 17 T cell receptor beta chains below, sequenced in a study of T-cell reconstitution after alpha-beta-depleted transplantation in children. The TCRbeta library was prepared with unique molecular identifiers. TCRdb reanalysed the PCR reads using MiXCR and keeps one entry per CDR3 protein. The sample yields approximately 500,000 distinct CDR3 sequences, 20% to 30% seen once. Specimen: PBMCs, collected before TCRalphabeta/CD19-depleted stem cell transplant. The receptors stem from a boy less than two years old with Wiskott-Aldrich syndrome, due to receive a stem cell transplant.

Turning to this clonotype: The junction and the germline gene differ at one end; a read error may be behind it. The rearrangement uses TRBV4-2 and TRBJ2-2, with a weak D call TRBD2 (6 bases). Germline CDR1 reads LGHNA; CDR2 reads YNFKEQ. This CDR3 has 15 amino acids. As DNA, the CDR3 is TGTGCCAGCACCCAATCCGGGAGAGGGACCGGGGAGCTGTTTTTT. It translates to CASTQSGRGTGELFF.

Only one count was recorded for this clonotype. The gene calls are TRBV12-3 or TRBV12-4 and TRBJ2-3; maybe TRBD1 (5 bases). Trimming stripped 1 base from V and 2 bases from J, with 10 bases between. This CDR3 has 15 residues. The CDR3 DNA reads as TGTGCCAGCAGTTTAGGTACCAGGGTCACAGATACGCAGTATTTT. It encodes CASSLGTRVTDTQYF.

The chain couples TRBV30 to TRBJ1-5; D gene ambiguous. V was trimmed by 5 bases and J by 4 bases, leaving 12 bases between them. The CDR3 is 13 amino acids. Germline CDR1 reads GTSNPN; CDR2 reads SVGIG (reference sequence). The CDR3 coding sequence is TGTGCCTGGTCCATGGGGAGGAATCAGCCCCAGCATTTT. Its protein is CAWSMGRNQPQHF.

This clonotype was seen a handful of times. The J gene is TRBJ2-1, the V gene TRBV25-1; D possibly corresponds to TRBD2 (6 bases). Trimming left V 4 bases short and J 5 bases short, with 15 bases between. This CDR3 region has 15 residues. The germline CDR1 and CDR2 sequences are MGHDK and SYGVNS. The DNA for the CDR3 is TGTGCCAGCAGTGCCCGGCTAGCGACAAACAATGAGCAGTTCTTC. Encoded protein: CASSARLATNNEQFF.

CDR3 in DNA: TGTGCCAGCACCGACCAGGTCAACACTGAAGCTTTCTTT. As protein: CASTDQVNTEAFF. The genes are TRBV5-5 and TRBJ1-1; no reliable D call. The V end was cut by 6 bases, the J end by 2 bases, with 11 bases between. The V gene's germline CDR1 is SGHKS and CDR2 YYEKEE (reference sequence). The CDR3 runs 13 residues.

This clonotype has a handful of counts. The chain joins TRBV5-1 to TRBJ2-7; D remains ambiguous. The CDR3 spans 13 residues. V was clipped by 4 bases and J by 3 bases, with 11 bases between them. Germline V gives CDR1 SGHRS, CDR2 YFSETQ. The CDR3 DNA sequence: TGCGCCAGCAGCCCGGCCGGCCTCTACGAGCAGTACTTC. Its translation: CASSPAGLYEQYF.

This chain uses TRBV7-2 with TRBJ2-7; weak D call: TRBD2 (5 bases). The CDR3 has 16 amino acids. CDR1 and CDR2 from the germline V gene are SGHTA and FQGNSA. V shed 1 base and J shed 1 base, with 14 bases lying between them. The CDR3 sequence is CASSLVSSQSSYEQYF. In nucleotides, the CDR3 is TGTGCCAGCAGCTTAGTTTCTAGCCAGTCTTCCTACGAGCAGTACTTC.

The chain carries TRBV7-2 and TRBJ2-7; the D is unclear. Germline CDR1 SGHTA, CDR2 FQGNSA. Trimming stripped 1 base from V and 1 base from J, with 8 bases between. The CDR3 has 14 residues. The chain's CDR3 is CASSLDALSYEQYF. The DNA for the CDR3 is TGTGCCAGCAGCTTAGACGCCCTTTCCTACGAGCAGTACTTC.

This clonotype was observed a few times. The rearrangement links TRBV27 to TRBJ2-4; D may be TRBD2 (6 bases). Germline-derived CDR1 and CDR2 are MNHEY and SMNVEV (reference sequence). The CDR3 length is 15 residues. The V end lost 3 bases, the J end lost 0 bases, and 9 bases lay between the germline ends. DNA for the CDR3: TGTGCCAGCAGTTTCCGGGGGAGAGCCAAAAACATTCAGTACTTC. Translated, it gives CASSFRGRAKNIQYF.

In this sample, this clonotype turned up a few times. CDR3 bases: TGTGCCTGGAGTGTCATCAAAGCGGGACCCAGAGTTGGAAAACTGTTTTTT. It specifies CAWSVIKAGPRVGKLFF. The V and J genes are TRBV30 and TRBJ1-4; perhaps TRBD1 as D (5 bases). CDR1 is GTSNPN and CDR2 is SVGIG in the germline V gene (reference sequence). Trimming took 0 bases from V and 10 from J, leaving 24 bases between them. This CDR3 is 17 amino acids long.

The gene calls are TRBV25-1 and TRBJ2-1; D is undetermined. The CDR3 runs 15 residues. CDR1 MGHDK and CDR2 SYGVNS come from the germline V gene. V lost 1 base and J lost 4, with 11 bases in between. The CDR3 loop reads CASSEWLVGYNEQFF. For the CDR3, the DNA is TGTGCCAGCAGTGAATGGCTAGTGGGTTACAATGAGCAGTTCTTC.

This clonotype was seen a few times. The chain joins TRBV7-9 to TRBJ2-7, with 7 bases identical to TRBD2. Unmatched junction bases numbered 7, after V lost 2 bases and J lost 6 bases. This CDR3 has 14 residues. Germline V gene lookup returns CDR1 SEHNR and CDR2 FQNEAQ (reference sequence). CDR3 nucleotides: TGTGCCAGCAGCTTATCCGGCGGGAGCAGCGAGCAGTACTTC. Its translation is CASSLSGGSSEQYF.

This clonotype was detected a few times. The V gene is TRBV25-1, the J gene TRBJ2-3; D may be TRBD2 (8 bases). Looked up from germline, CDR1 is MGHDK and CDR2 is SYGVNS. V lost 6 bases to trimming and J lost 6 bases, with 13 bases between them. The CDR3 spans 13 residues. In DNA, the CDR3 is TGTGCCAGCAGCTTAGCGGGACAGGATACGCAGTATTTT. The encoded protein is CASSLAGQDTQYF.

This clonotype was detected a few times. The rearrangement links TRBV10-3 to TRBJ1-1; D perhaps matches TRBD1 (5 bases). CDR3 length: 16 residues. Germline V lookup: CDR1 ENHRY, CDR2 SYGVKD. V dropped 0 bases and J dropped 0 bases, with 11 bases sitting between them. CDR3 protein: CAISESGVGMNTEAFF. In DNA form, the CDR3 reads TGTGCCATCAGTGAGTCGGGGGTGGGGATGAACACTGAAGCTTTCTTT.

This clonotype showed up just a few times. As DNA, the CDR3 is TGTGCCAGCAGCTTCAGAGTAGGCGGGATAAACGAGCAGTACTTC. Encoded protein: CASSFRVGGINEQYF. The chain recombines TRBV7-9 with TRBJ2-7; a possible D gene is TRBD2 (6 bases). This CDR3 has 15 amino acids. V lost 3 bases, J lost 5 bases, and 17 bases lay in between. The germline V gene has CDR1 SEHNR and CDR2 FQNEAQ (reference sequence).

CDR3 DNA sequence: TGTGCCAGCAGCGCGGTTCAAGAGACCCAGTACTTC. It codes for CASSAVQETQYF. The chain is built from TRBV6-1 and TRBJ2-5; no reliable D call. V was trimmed by 6 bases and J by 2 bases, leaving 7 bases between them. The CDR3 spans 12 residues. CDR1 MNHNS and CDR2 SASEGT come from the germline V gene.

This rearrangement joins TRBV7-9 to TRBJ1-2; D uncertain. The CDR3 consists of 14 residues. Germline CDR1 is SEHNR and CDR2 is FQNEAQ (reference sequence). The ends were cut back, 6 bases at V and 5 bases at J, with 16 bases in the middle. CDR3 amino acids: CASSQGPVSYGYTF. The DNA of the CDR3 is TGTGCCAGCAGTCAAGGACCTGTCTCGTATGGCTACACCTTC.